Below, 7 T cell receptor beta chains from the same sample are listed, as sequenced in a study of cytomegalovirus exposure and HLA in healthy donors. Primers for the PCR totalled 60 Vbeta and 13 Jbeta. Assay: immunoSEQ multiplex PCR; the TCRdb copy retains only in-frame clones and omits some. The data hold over 110,000 clones, with 70% to 85% observed a single time. Source material: PBMCs. The receptor set was obtained from a woman aged 45-59 years in good health and CMV-seropositive.

The V gene is TRBV19, the J gene TRBJ2-1; 7 bases line up with TRBD1. Trimming cost V 3 bases and J 8 bases; bases outside gene matches: 7. This CDR3 is built from 14 residues. Germline V CDR1 and CDR2: LNHDA, SQIVND (reference sequence). CDR3 coding DNA: TGTGCCAGTAGTATGGGGGTAGGGGGCGATGAGCAGTTCTTC. It specifies CASSMGVGGDEQFF.

This clone was counted only a few times. J is TRBJ1-5 and V is TRBV6-1, with a weak D call TRBD1 (5 bases). This CDR3 has 18 amino acids. V lost 4 bases to trimming and J lost 0 bases, with 19 bases between them. Per germline, CDR1 MNHNS and CDR2 SASEGT. CDR3 protein: CASSAPPGTDHSNQPQHF. CDR3 nucleotide sequence: TGTGCCAGCAGTGCACCCCCCGGGACTGACCATAGCAATCAGCCCCAGCATTTT.

The CDR3 protein is CASSPLDLGSEAFF. CDR3 coding DNA: TGTGCCAGCAGCCCCCTAGATTTAGGCTCTGAAGCTTTCTTT. The chain combines TRBV9 with TRBJ1-1; D unresolved. Germline V gene lookup returns CDR1 SGDLS and CDR2 YYNGEE. Trimming pared 4 bases from V and 6 bases from J, leaving 16 bases between. The CDR3 is 14 residues long.

The chain recombines TRBV6-6 with TRBJ1-2; D may be TRBD1 (6 bases). The CDR3 is made up of 15 amino acids. Germline-derived CDR1 and CDR2 are MNHNY and SVGAGI (reference sequence). V was shortened by 7 bases and J by 0 bases, with 15 bases between the two germline ends. The CDR3 sequence is CASIVGGGANYGYTF. CDR3 nucleotides: TGTGCCAGCATAGTGGGAGGGGGAGCTAACTATGGCTACACCTTC.

V gene TRBV7-9 combines with J gene TRBJ1-2; D is uncertain. The CDR3 has 14 residues. The V end lost 5 bases, the J end lost 1 base, and 11 bases lay between the germline ends. The germline gives CDR1 SEHNR, CDR2 FQNEAQ (reference sequence). In DNA, the CDR3 is TGTGCCAGCAGCCCTAGCCAGATTAACTATGGCTACACCTTC. This codes for CASSPSQINYGYTF.

The rearrangement joins TRBV7-3 to TRBJ2-3; TRBD1 matches 9 bases. The CDR3 totals 16 residues. From germline, CDR1 is SGHTA and CDR2 FQGTGA. With 2 bases clipped from V and 2 bases from J, the junction kept 5 bases outside the gene matches. CDR3 DNA: TGTGCCAGCAGCTTAGCCGGGACAGGGATCACAGATACGCAGTATTTT. Translation: CASSLAGTGITDTQYF.

The chain couples TRBV7-2 to TRBJ1-1, with 7 bases matching TRBD1. V dropped 5 bases and J dropped 1; count of bases not matched to a gene: 10. The germline V gene has CDR1 SGHTA and CDR2 FQGNSA. The CDR3 covers 16 residues. The CDR3 sequence: CASSPLSGTANTEAFF. The CDR3 DNA sequence: TGTGCCAGCAGCCCACTCTCCGGGACAGCGAACACTGAAGCTTTCTTT.